The 30 T cell receptor beta chains below come from one sample, sequenced in a study of control samples from healthy donors and cancer patients. Sequencing used immunoSEQ multiplex PCR; TCRdb keeps in-frame clones, though not all of them. The repertoire holds about 20,000 clones, with 85% to 90% as singletons. The sequencing sample was made of PBMCs. These receptors were obtained from a woman aged 60-75 years with head and neck cancer.

The rearrangement joins TRBV19 to TRBJ1-4; no firm D call. Germline V lookup: CDR1 LNHDA, CDR2 SQIVND (reference sequence). The CDR3 totals 15 residues. Trimming took 3 bases from V and 0 from J, leaving 8 bases between them. CDR3 in DNA: TGTGCCAGTAGTATGGGCACCGCAACTAATGAAAAACTGTTTTTT. This sequence encodes CASSMGTATNEKLFF. Drawing the rest from reference TRBV19 and TRBJ1-4, the complete variable domain is DGGITQSPKYLFRKEGQNVTLSCEQNLNHDAMYWYRQDPGQGLRLIYYSQIVNDFQKGDIAEGYSVSREKKESFPLTVTSAQKNPTAFYLCASSMGTATNEKLFFGSGTQLSVL.

The chain joins TRBV3-1 (or the pseudogene TRBV3-2) to TRBJ2-7, with D uncertain. V dropped 0 bases and J dropped 0 bases, with 9 bases sitting between them. The CDR3 spans 15 residues. Per the germline V gene, CDR1 is LGHDT and CDR2 is YNNKEL (reference sequence). CDR3 nucleotides: TGTGCCAGCAGCCAAGATCCGGGTTCCTCCTACGAGCAGTACTTC. It codes for CASSQDPGSSYEQYF.

This chain links TRBV25-1 with TRBJ1-1; TRBD1 matches 10 bases. Germline V CDR1 and CDR2: MGHDK, SYGVNS. The length of the CDR3 is 14 residues. With 4 bases clipped from V and 5 bases from J, the junction kept 4 bases outside the gene matches. The CDR3 DNA is TGTGCCAGCAGTGCGGACAGGGGGTGGACTGAAGCTTTCTTT. Translated, it gives CASSADRGWTEAFF.

The chain is built from TRBV28 and TRBJ1-2; no firm D call. Germline assignment: CDR1 MDHEN and CDR2 SYDVKM. Trimming left V 5 bases short and J 3 bases short, with 7 bases between. This CDR3 spans 12 amino acids. In DNA, the CDR3 is TGTGCCAGCAGTCCACGGTACTATGGCTACACCTTC. It encodes CASSPRYYGYTF.

CDR3 nucleotides: TGTGCCAGCAGTTACTCGGCAGGGGGCACCCAGTACTTC. The encoded protein is CASSYSAGGTQYF. The chain couples TRBV6-5 to TRBJ2-5; 8 nucleotides agree with TRBD1. Per the germline V gene, CDR1 is MNHEY and CDR2 is SVGAGI. V dropped 0 bases and J dropped 8; count of bases not matched to a gene: 2. This CDR3 comprises 13 residues.

The CDR3 region is CASSPRAGNYGYTF. For the CDR3, the DNA is TGTGCCAGCAGCCCCCGGGCGGGCAACTATGGCTACACCTTC. The chain combines TRBV11-1 with TRBJ1-2; D is unresolved. V was clipped by 5 bases and J by 2 bases, with 12 bases between them. The CDR3 extends over 14 amino acids. Germline CDR1 is SGHAT and CDR2 is FQDESV (reference sequence).

V usage is TRBV27 and J usage is TRBJ2-6, with 11 nucleotides matching TRBD1. CDR3 size: 15 residues. J lost 4 bases, V lost 8 bases, and 4 bases had no gene match. Germline V gene sequence: CDR1 MNHEY, CDR2 SMNVEV (reference sequence). The CDR3 DNA sequence: TGTGCCAGCGGACAGGGGGCGCTGGGGGCCAACGTCCTGACTTTC. Translating gives CASGQGALGANVLTF.

The chain joins TRBV6-5 to TRBJ1-1; D might be TRBD1 (5 bases). The CDR3 sequence is 11 residues long. The V gene lost 4 bases and the J gene lost 7 bases, with 7 bases spanning the gap. Germline V gives CDR1 MNHEY, CDR2 SVGAGI. The CDR3 reads CASSLGGEAFF. Written as DNA, the CDR3 is TGTGCCAGCAGTTTGGGGGGTGAAGCTTTCTTT.

The chain is built from TRBV10-1 and TRBJ1-4; no clear D gene. Per the germline V gene, CDR1 is WNHNN and CDR2 is SYGVQD (reference sequence). The CDR3 totals 13 residues. The V end was cut by 3 bases, the J end by 5 bases, with 7 bases between. The CDR3 DNA sequence: TGCGCCAGCAGTGAACGTCCAAATGAAAAACTGTTTTTT. Protein: CASSERPNEKLFF.

The chain has TRBV4-2 and TRBJ1-4, with a tentative D call TRBD1 (5 bases). The germline V gene encodes CDR1 LGHNA and CDR2 YNFKEQ. V was clipped by 4 bases and J by 7 bases, with 19 bases between them. The CDR3 length is 16 residues. This CDR3 reads CASSLAWGESTEKLFF. The CDR3, as DNA: TGTGCCAGCAGCCTAGCTTGGGGGGAGTCCACTGAAAAACTGTTTTTT.

CDR3 loop: CASQGDHNSPLHF. The CDR3 nucleotides are TGCGCCAGTCAGGGGGATCATAATTCACCCCTCCACTTT. This chain joins TRBV5-1 and TRBJ1-6, with 7 bases lining up with TRBD1. With 8 bases clipped from V and 5 bases from J, the junction kept 4 bases outside the gene matches. Germline-derived CDR1 and CDR2 are SGHRS and YFSETQ. This CDR3 has 13 amino acids.

The rearrangement joins TRBV25-1 to TRBJ2-7, with 8 bases that match TRBD1. The germline V gene encodes CDR1 MGHDK and CDR2 SYGVNS. J gave up 1 base and V 5 bases, and 7 bases lay outside the gene matches. This CDR3 region has 15 residues. CDR3 loop: CASSPDRVGSYEQYF. The CDR3 nucleotides read TGTGCCAGCAGTCCGGACAGGGTAGGGTCCTACGAGCAGTACTTC.

The rearrangement links TRBV6-5 to TRBJ1-2; D not certain. The V gene's germline CDR1 is MNHEY and CDR2 SVGAGI. Between the trimmed V and J ends, which lost 0 bases and 4 bases, there was a span of 6 bases. The CDR3 extends over 13 amino acids. DNA for the CDR3: TGTGCCAGCAGTTACTCGGTCAGCTATGGCTACACCTTC. The encoded protein is CASSYSVSYGYTF.

The chain is built from TRBV6-5 and TRBJ1-1; D is possibly TRBD1 (5 bases). CDR1 and CDR2 from the germline V gene are MNHEY and SVGAGI. V shed 6 bases and J shed 1 base, with 9 bases lying between them. The CDR3 loop spans 13 amino acids. CDR3 bases: TGTGCCAGCAGCCTGACAGCGAACACTGAAGCTTTCTTT. Amino acid sequence: CASSLTANTEAFF.

Only one count was recorded for this clone. The chain uses TRBV5-5 and TRBJ1-1; D uncertain. CDR3 size: 11 residues. Germline values: CDR1 SGHKS, CDR2 YYEKEE (reference sequence). V was trimmed by 4 bases and J by 3 bases, leaving 4 bases between them. The DNA of the CDR3 is TGTGCCAGCAGCCGGGACACTGAAGCTTTCTTT. Translating gives CASSRDTEAFF.

The chain joins TRBV5-1 to TRBJ1-5, with 8 nucleotides matching TRBD1. Germline CDR1 SGHRS, CDR2 YFSETQ. Trimming removed 2 bases from V and 8 bases from J; junction bases left unmatched: 9. CDR3 length: 15 amino acids. The CDR3, as DNA: TGCGCCAGCAGCTTAGGGACAGGTTCGTGGGAGCCCCAGCATTTT. Its protein product is CASSLGTGSWEPQHF.

This clone was recorded once. The V call is TRBV9, the J call TRBJ2-2, with D possibly being TRBD1 (6 bases). The V gene's germline CDR1 is SGDLS and CDR2 YYNGEE. V was clipped by 2 bases and J by 4 bases, with 12 bases between them. The CDR3 contains 15 residues. CDR3 protein: CASSVSRGLTGELFF. The CDR3 DNA sequence: TGTGCCAGCAGCGTTAGCAGGGGTCTCACCGGGGAGCTGTTTTTT.

The CDR3 DNA reads as TGCGCCAGCAGTCAATCGTACTTTCAACAGCCCCAGCATTTT. Its protein product is CASSQSYFQQPQHF. V gene TRBV23-1 combines with J gene TRBJ1-5; no clear D. TRBV23-1 is an ORF; its function is uncertain. V shed 0 bases and J shed 7 bases, with 10 bases lying between them. The CDR3 loop spans 14 amino acids.

The chain uses TRBV28 and TRBJ2-1, with TRBD2 matching 8 bases. This CDR3 has 13 residues. CDR1 is MDHEN and CDR2 is SYDVKM in the germline V gene. V lost 5 bases to trimming and J lost 6 bases; unmatched junction nucleotides: 3. The CDR3 protein is CASSPGGANEQFF. CDR3 nucleotide sequence: TGTGCCAGCAGTCCCGGGGGGGCCAATGAGCAGTTCTTC.

The V gene is TRBV20-1, the J gene TRBJ2-5; 9 bases line up with TRBD2. Trimming at V came to 3 bases and at J to 4 bases, leaving 9 bases not matched to a gene. This CDR3 has 15 residues. CDR1 DFQATT and CDR2 SNEGSKA come from the germline V gene (reference sequence). Here the CDR3 DNA reads TGCAGTGCTAGTTCGCGGGAGGGCCCCCGAGAGACCCAGTACTTC. It yields the protein CSASSREGPRETQYF.

The chain carries TRBV11-2 and TRBJ2-1; 10 nucleotides agree with TRBD2. The CDR3 covers 15 residues. Germline CDR1 reads SGHAT; CDR2 reads FQNNGV. V was pared by 8 bases and J by 0 bases, with 4 bases of the junction left unmatched. The CDR3 here is CASALAGSSYNEQFF. The CDR3 nucleotides read TGTGCCAGCGCACTAGCGGGAAGCTCCTACAATGAGCAGTTCTTC.

The V call is TRBV7-9, the J call TRBJ2-1, with no clear D. This CDR3 spans 14 amino acids. V lost 0 bases and J lost 15, with 18 bases in between. CDR1 and CDR2 (germline): SEHNR, FQNEAQ (reference sequence). The DNA of the CDR3 is TGTGCCAGCAGCTTAGCCGTAGATTTAGGAATCGCGTTCTTC. Translating gives CASSLAVDLGIAFF.

This chain uses TRBV7-3 with TRBJ2-7; D is unclear. The ends were cut back, 2 bases at V and 0 bases at J, with 8 bases in the middle. Germline CDR1 reads SGHTA; CDR2 reads FQGTGA. The CDR3 has 14 residues. The chain's CDR3 is CASSLVGPSYEQYF. DNA of the CDR3: TGTGCCAGCAGCTTAGTGGGCCCCTCCTACGAGCAGTACTTC.

The sample holds a few counts of this clone. The DNA for the CDR3 is TGTGCCAGTAGGGTTGGTCAGAGAAACACTGAAGCTTTCTTT. It translates to CASRVGQRNTEAFF. V gene TRBV19 combines with J gene TRBJ1-1, with D unresolved. The CDR3 length is 14 residues. Germline V gene data show CDR1 as LNHDA and CDR2 as SQIVND (reference sequence). The ends were cut back, 6 bases at V and 2 bases at J, with 13 bases in the middle. The full variable domain, in which reference TRBV19 and TRBJ1-1 provide the parts outside the CDR3, is DGGITQSPKYLFRKEGQNVTLSCEQNLNHDAMYWYRQDPGQGLRLIYYSQIVNDFQKGDIAEGYSVSREKKESFPLTVTSAQKNPTAFYLCASRVGQRNTEAFFGQGTRLTVV.

V and J are TRBV12-3 or TRBV12-4 and TRBJ2-2; no clear D gene. The CDR3 extends over 11 amino acids. The V and J ends lost 7 bases and 8 bases respectively, with 8 bases between them. The CDR3: CASTLGGELFF. CDR3 coding DNA: TGTGCCAGCACCCTGGGGGGGGAGCTGTTTTTT.

The chain carries TRBV28 and TRBJ1-4; D unclear. The CDR3 runs 15 residues. Trimming pared 3 bases from V and 7 bases from J, leaving 15 bases between. Germline values: CDR1 MDHEN, CDR2 SYDVKM. CDR3 sequence: CASSLVGPGSEKLFF. CDR3 bases: TGTGCCAGCAGTTTGGTCGGACCCGGGAGTGAAAAACTGTTTTTT.

In its sample, this clone was seen once. The chain employs TRBV28 and TRBJ2-3, with D perhaps TRBD2 (8 bases). Trimming took off 7 bases at V and 3 bases at J, with 23 bases between the two ends. The CDR3 spans 17 residues. Germline V gene data show CDR1 as MDHEN and CDR2 as SYDVKM. The CDR3 nucleotides are TGTGCCAGCACCCCAGGGGGGACGGGGGGGACAACAGATACGCAGTATTTT. Protein sequence: CASTPGGTGGTTDTQYF.

J is TRBJ1-6 and V is TRBV7-3; D not certain. The V gene's germline CDR1 is SGHTA and CDR2 FQGTGA. The CDR3 is 13 amino acids. V was shortened by 4 bases and J by 7 bases, with 8 bases between the two germline ends. CDR3 in DNA: TGTGCCAGCAGCTCCGGGAACAATTCACCCCTCCACTTT. The encoded protein is CASSSGNNSPLHF.

The chain combines TRBV6-2 or TRBV6-3 with TRBJ2-7; D remains unclear. The CDR3 is made up of 14 amino acids. CDR1 MNHEY and CDR2 SVGEGT come from the germline V gene. Trimming pared 2 bases from V and 2 bases from J, leaving 10 bases between. CDR3 amino acids: CASSYGKGTYEQYF. The CDR3 DNA reads TGTGCCAGCAGTTACGGTAAGGGTACCTACGAGCAGTACTTC.

CDR3 sequence reads: CASSSPGVSNQPQHF. CDR3 DNA sequence: TGTGCCAGCAGTTCCCCGGGGGTTAGCAATCAGCCCCAGCATTTT. The chain employs TRBV28 and TRBJ1-5, with D maybe TRBD1 (5 bases). This CDR3 is 15 amino acids long. CDR1 and CDR2 from the germline V gene are MDHEN and SYDVKM. The V and J ends lost 4 bases and 0 bases respectively, with 10 bases between them.